These 15 T cell receptor beta chains share one sample of origin, sequenced in a study of neoadjuvant anti-PD-1 for oral cavity cancer. Using immunoSEQ multiplex PCR, the repertoire was profiled, and TCRdb retains in-frame clones only, with some absent. The data hold some 11,000 clones, with approximately 52% observed a single time. The source was tumor tissue, collected before nivolumab (anti-PD-1) treatment. These TCRs come from a person between 40 and 85 years old with oral cavity squamous cell carcinoma.

This rearrangement joins TRBV14 to TRBJ1-6, with 7 bases matching TRBD1. The CDR3 has 15 residues. In germline, CDR1 is SGHDN, CDR2 FVKESK. V gave up 4 bases and J gave up 7 bases; unmatched junction bases: 7. CDR3 loop: CASSLRQGGNSPLHF. CDR3 bases: TGTGCCAGCAGCCTCCGTCAGGGGGGAAATTCACCCCTCCACTTT.

About this clone: The germline gene is not matched at one end of the junction; a read error may be the cause. The chain is built from TRBV28 and TRBJ1-1; the match to TRBD1 covers 7 bases. This CDR3 is 15 amino acids long. CDR1 is MDHEN and CDR2 is SYDVKM in the germline V gene. The CDR3 DNA sequence: TGTGCCAGCACCTTAATGACAGGGATGAACACTGGAGCTTTCTTT. It encodes CASTLMTGMNTGAFF.

The chain employs TRBV6-5 and TRBJ1-2, with no clear D. Germline CDR1 reads MNHEY; CDR2 reads SVGAGI. V lost 2 bases to trimming and J lost 4 bases, with 14 bases between them. This CDR3 comprises 15 residues. CDR3 coding DNA: TGTGCCAGCAGTTACCTTAACCCCAAGGGCTATGGCTACACCTTC. Residues: CASSYLNPKGYGYTF.

This clone was counted only a few times. The genes are TRBV6-1 and TRBJ2-3, with D possibly being TRBD1 or TRBD2 (5 bases each). V dropped 7 bases and J dropped 1 base, with 6 bases sitting between them. The CDR3 length is 12 residues. Germline loops: CDR1 MNHNS, CDR2 SASEGT. The CDR3 DNA sequence: TGTGCCAGCATGGGGGGCACAGATACGCAGTATTTT. It is translated as CASMGGTDTQYF.

The V gene is TRBV10-3, the J gene TRBJ2-3; D is ambiguous. The CDR3 has 16 residues. The germline V gene encodes CDR1 ENHRY and CDR2 SYGVKD. Between the trimmed V and J ends, which lost 3 bases and 1 base, there was a span of 14 bases. The CDR3, as DNA: TGTGCCATCAGTGAAGGTGCCAGTCGACGCACAGATACGCAGTATTTT. This gives the protein CAISEGASRRTDTQYF.

This clone has a handful of counts. The genes are TRBV28 and TRBJ1-6; D might be TRBD1 (6 bases). With 5 bases removed from V and 0 bases from J, the gap between germline ends came to 20 bases. The CDR3 runs to 19 residues. Germline V CDR1 and CDR2: MDHEN, SYDVKM. The CDR3 is CASSPLGQLLLSYNSPLHF. The CDR3 DNA follows: TGTGCCAGCAGTCCCCTCGGACAGCTTCTCCTCTCCTATAATTCACCCCTCCACTTT.

The chain links TRBV19 to TRBJ1-3; TRBD1 might be the D (6 bases). The V gene lost 7 bases and the J gene lost 4 bases, with 11 bases spanning the gap. Germline assignment: CDR1 LNHDA and CDR2 SQIVND (reference sequence). The CDR3 spans 13 residues. The CDR3 DNA sequence: TGTGCCAGTAAGGAACAGGGAGGAAACACCATATATTTT. It yields the protein CASKEQGGNTIYF.

The CDR3 spells CASSYLGTGELFF. CDR3 in DNA: TGTGCCAGCAGTTATTTGGGGACCGGGGAGCTGTTTTTT. The J gene is TRBJ2-2, the V gene TRBV6-6, with D uncertain. This CDR3 has 13 residues. CDR1 is MNHNY, CDR2 SVGAGI, per germline (reference sequence). Trimming took 3 bases from V and 5 from J, leaving 7 bases between them.

The rearrangement uses TRBV7-6 and TRBJ1-2, with TRBD1 as a possible D gene (5 bases). In germline, CDR1 is SGHVS, CDR2 FNYEAQ. The CDR3 consists of 20 residues. V was pared by 1 base and J by 4 bases, with 28 bases between. The CDR3: CASSLGPISGPQKGFYGYTF. The CDR3 coding sequence is TGTGCCAGCAGCTTAGGCCCTATATCAGGGCCACAAAAGGGCTTCTATGGCTACACCTTC. Combining the CDR3 with reference TRBV7-6 and TRBJ1-2 gives the whole variable domain GAGVSQSPRYKVTKRGQDVALRCDPISGHVSLYWYRQALGQGPEFLTYFNYEAQQDKSGLPNDRFSAERPEGSISTLTIQRTEQRDSAMYRCASSLGPISGPQKGFYGYTFGSGTRLTVV.

The rearrangement uses TRBV27 and TRBJ2-1, with 8 bases fitting TRBD1. The V segment lost 3 bases and the J segment 7 bases; nucleotides outside the gene matches: 2. CDR3 length: 13 residues. The germline V gene has CDR1 MNHEY and CDR2 SMNVEV (reference sequence). The CDR3 here is CASSLNRGNEQFF. The CDR3 region has the DNA TGTGCCAGCAGTTTGAACAGGGGGAATGAGCAGTTCTTC.

This clone was observed a few times. V usage is TRBV2 and J usage is TRBJ1-4; D is possibly TRBD1 (5 bases). V lost 7 bases and J lost 7, with 22 bases in between. This CDR3 spans 16 amino acids. Germline V gives CDR1 SNHLY, CDR2 FYNNEI. The DNA for the CDR3 is TGTGCCAGCACTCCCAGGGCGCGAGCCGAGGGTGAAAAACTGTTTTTT. Its protein is CASTPRARAEGEKLFF. Complete variable domain (other parts from reference TRBV2 and TRBJ1-4): EPEVTQTPSHQVTQMGQEVILRCVPISNHLYFYWYRQILGQKVEFLVSFYNNEISEKSEIFDDQFSVERPDGSNFTLKIRSTKLEDSAMYFCASTPRARAEGEKLFFGSGTQLSVL.

This chain uses TRBV6-5 with TRBJ2-7, with a weak D call TRBD1 (7 bases). This CDR3 comprises 12 residues. V lost 5 bases to trimming and J lost 6 bases, with 11 bases between them. Germline V lookup: CDR1 MNHEY, CDR2 SVGAGI. The CDR3 protein is CASSRGDSEQYF. The CDR3 DNA is TGTGCCAGCAGTCGCGGGGACAGCGAGCAGTACTTC.

This sequence joins TRBV6-4 and TRBJ2-1; 12 nucleotides match TRBD2. Germline CDR1 is MRHNA and CDR2 is SNTAGT. The junction had 6 bases not matched to a gene; V was cut back by 0 bases and J by 9 bases. This CDR3 is 16 amino acids long. The CDR3 region is CASSDSTSGGRSEQFF. As DNA, the CDR3 is TGTGCCAGCAGTGACTCTACTAGCGGGGGGCGTAGTGAGCAGTTCTTC.

This clone has a single count. CDR3 residues: CATPDSGNTIYF. CDR3 nucleotide sequence: TGTGCCACCCCGGACTCTGGAAACACCATATATTTT. V is TRBV21-1 and J is TRBJ1-3. TRBV21-1 is shown as a pseudogene. This CDR3 has 12 residues.

V usage is TRBV7-2 and J usage is TRBJ2-7; 8 bases are a match to TRBD2. CDR1 SGHTA and CDR2 FQGNSA come from the germline V gene. J was trimmed by 0 bases and V by 5 bases; bases with no gene match: 6. There are 15 residues in the CDR3. The CDR3 protein is CASSPGGGGSYEQYF. CDR3 DNA sequence: TGTGCCAGCAGCCCGGGAGGGGGGGGCTCCTACGAGCAGTACTTC. Looking up the rest from reference TRBV7-2 and TRBJ2-7 gives the full variable domain: GAGVSQSPSNKVTEKGKDVELRCDPISGHTALYWYRQSLGQGLEFLIYFQGNSAPDKSGLPSDRFSAERTGGSVSTLTIQRTQQEDSAVYLCASSPGGGGSYEQYFGPGTRLTVT.